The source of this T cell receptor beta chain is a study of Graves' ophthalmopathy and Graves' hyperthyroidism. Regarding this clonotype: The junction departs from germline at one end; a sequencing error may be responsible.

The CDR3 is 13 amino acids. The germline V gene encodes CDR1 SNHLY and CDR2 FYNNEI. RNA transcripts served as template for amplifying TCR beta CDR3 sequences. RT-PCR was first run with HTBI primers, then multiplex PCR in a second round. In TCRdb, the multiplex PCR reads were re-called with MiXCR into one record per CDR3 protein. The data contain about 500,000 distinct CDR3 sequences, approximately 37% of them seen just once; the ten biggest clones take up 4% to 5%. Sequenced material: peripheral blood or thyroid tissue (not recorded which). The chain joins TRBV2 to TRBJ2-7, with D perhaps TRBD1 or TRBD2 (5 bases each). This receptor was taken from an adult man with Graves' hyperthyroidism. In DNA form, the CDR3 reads TGTGCCAGCAGTTTTGTGGGACCCTACGAGCGGTACTTC. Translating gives CASSFVGPYERYF.